This TCR beta chain is from a study of read filtering for tumor transcriptome and immune sequencing. Study outcomes and limitations: The sorted CD138-negative fraction was a mixed bone marrow immune population, not purified T cells. IR-seq and RNA-seq agreed better without single-read clonotypes.

The library was built from 400 ng RNA with molecular barcoded adaptors for alpha/delta and beta/gamma chains. One entry per CDR3 protein, called by TCRdb with MiXCR from the reads. Counted here are 100,000 to 150,000 distinct CDR3 sequences, over 10% occurring once; the ten biggest clones make up approximately 11%. Germline V gene sequence: CDR1 SEHNR, CDR2 FQNEAQ (reference sequence). Deletions cut 5 bases from V and 0 bases from J, with 8 bases between. The CDR3 is 14 residues long. This clonotype has at least ten counts. Antigen: not known. The sequence was obtained from a donor at least 40 years old with multiple myeloma. The chain couples TRBV7-9 to TRBJ1-5; maybe TRBD1 (6 bases). Sequencing used a population of CD138-negative cells sorted from bone marrow. The DNA for the CDR3 is TGTGCCAGCAGCAGGGGGGGTAGCAATCAGCCCCAGCATTTT. It codes for CASSRGGSNQPQHF.